The 26 T cell receptor beta chains below were found in one sample sequenced in a study of cytomegalovirus exposure and HLA in healthy donors. 13 Jbeta primers and 60 Vbeta primers were used for the PCR. Generated by immunoSEQ multiplex PCR, the TCRdb table keeps only in-frame clones and is missing some. Of 100,000 to 150,000 clones listed, 80% were seen once; the top ten hold 3% to 4%. Sequences were obtained from PBMCs. Receptors originate from a woman between 40 and 55 years old in good health and CMV-seronegative.

The chain uses TRBV7-9 and TRBJ2-1; 9 positions agree with TRBD1. V lost 1 base, J lost 5 bases, and 9 bases stayed unmatched. This CDR3 has 17 residues. The germline CDR1 and CDR2 sequences are SEHNR and FQNEAQ (reference sequence). Here the CDR3 DNA reads TGTGCCAGCAGCTTAGTTCTGCGGGACAGGGAACACAATGAGCAGTTCTTC. This sequence encodes CASSLVLRDREHNEQFF. Together with reference TRBV7-9 and TRBJ2-1, the CDR3 gives the full variable domain: DTGVSQNPRHKITKRGQNVTFRCDPISEHNRLYWYRQTLGQGPEFLTYFQNEAQLEKSRLLSDRFSAERPKGSFSTLEIQRTEQGDSAMYLCASSLVLRDREHNEQFFGPGTRLTVL.

The rearrangement uses TRBV18 and TRBJ1-1; D is possibly TRBD1 (5 bases). Germline V gene data show CDR1 as KGHSH and CDR2 as LQKENI. CDR3 length: 14 amino acids. The V end lost 4 bases, the J end lost 8 bases, and 17 bases lay between the germline ends. The CDR3 sequence: CASSRRQYGEEAFF. The CDR3, as DNA: TGTGCCAGCTCACGCCGACAGTACGGAGAGGAAGCTTTCTTT.

In this sample, this clone turned up once. This rearrangement joins TRBV5-1 to TRBJ2-1, with 8 bases aligning to TRBD2. Trimming took 4 bases from V and 0 from J; bases not matched to a gene: 6. The CDR3 consists of 16 residues. Per germline, CDR1 SGHRS and CDR2 YFSETQ. The CDR3 region has the DNA TGCGCCAGCAGCGCGGGACTAGTAGGCTCCTACAATGAGCAGTTCTTC. As protein: CASSAGLVGSYNEQFF.

Turning to this clone: The same CDR3 also results from other DNA sequences found in this sample. The V gene is TRBV19, the J gene TRBJ1-6; weak D call: TRBD1 (6 bases). V lost 5 bases, J lost 7 bases, and 12 bases lay in between. Germline values: CDR1 LNHDA, CDR2 SQIVND (reference sequence). CDR3 length: 14 residues. The CDR3 sequence: CASSLQGGNSPLHF. DNA for the CDR3: TGTGCCAGTAGTTTACAGGGTGGGAATTCACCCCTCCACTTT.

The J gene is TRBJ2-2, the V gene TRBV28; 8 bases align to TRBD2. The germline CDR1 and CDR2 sequences are MDHEN and SYDVKM. CDR3 length: 16 residues. The V gene end was trimmed by 7 bases and the J gene end by 2 bases; junction bases not matched to a gene: 9. This CDR3 is CASIPAGRGNTGELFF. DNA of the CDR3: TGTGCCAGCATTCCCGCCGGGAGGGGTAACACCGGGGAGCTGTTTTTT.

The chain employs TRBV6-5 and TRBJ1-6; TRBD1 aligns across 9 bases. Trimming cost V 6 bases and J 5 bases; bases outside gene matches: 2. CDR1 is MNHEY and CDR2 is SVGAGI in the germline V gene. The CDR3 is 14 amino acids. The CDR3 spells CASSRQGDNSPLHF. The CDR3 DNA reads TGTGCCAGCAGCCGACAGGGGGATAATTCACCCCTCCACTTT.

V is TRBV5-3 and J is TRBJ2-5, with a tentative D call TRBD1 (6 bases). TRBV5-3 is an open reading frame, and its role is uncertain. This CDR3 comprises 13 residues. With 5 bases removed from V and 5 bases from J, the gap between germline ends came to 13 bases. CDR3 protein: CARRGHSEETQYF. The DNA for the CDR3 is TGTGCCAGAAGGGGACACAGTGAGGAGACCCAGTACTTC.

The J gene is TRBJ1-4, the V gene TRBV25-1, with no clear D. The germline V gene has CDR1 MGHDK and CDR2 SYGVNS. The CDR3 contains 13 residues. V was trimmed by 4 bases and J by 8 bases, leaving 11 bases between them. The CDR3 loop reads CASSVELLEKLFF. In DNA, the CDR3 is TGTGCCAGCAGTGTAGAATTATTGGAAAAACTGTTTTTT.

The chain employs TRBV28 and TRBJ2-3, with 16 bases identical to TRBD2. The CDR3 loop spans 18 amino acids. Losses at the gene ends were 10 bases for V and 4 bases for J; bases not matched to a gene: 14. The germline V gene has CDR1 MDHEN and CDR2 SYDVKM. The CDR3 DNA sequence: TGTGCCACGCGGGGACTAGCGGGAGGGGGTCGGACGGCAGATACGCAGTATTTT. It encodes CATRGLAGGGRTADTQYF.

The chain combines TRBV7-2 with TRBJ2-3; D might be TRBD2 (6 bases). V was cut by 4 bases and J by 1 base, with 15 bases left in between. Germline V gene lookup returns CDR1 SGHTA and CDR2 FQGNSA. The CDR3 is 16 amino acids. The CDR3 protein is CASSSHFGGRTDTQYF. CDR3 bases: TGTGCCAGCAGCTCCCACTTCGGAGGGCGCACAGATACGCAGTATTTT.

This sequence joins TRBV5-1 and TRBJ1-1; D unclear. V dropped 4 bases and J dropped 6 bases, with 13 bases sitting between them. The CDR3 covers 13 residues. Germline-derived CDR1 and CDR2 are SGHRS and YFSETQ. CDR3 sequence: CASSQEGQSEAFF. The CDR3 bases are TGCGCCAGCAGCCAAGAGGGCCAGTCTGAAGCTTTCTTT.

V is TRBV28 and J is TRBJ2-7; D is possibly TRBD2 (5 bases). Between the trimmed V and J ends, which lost 5 bases and 2 bases, there was a span of 16 bases. The germline gives CDR1 MDHEN, CDR2 SYDVKM. CDR3 length equals 15 residues. CDR3 sequence reads: CASSRGLLNAYEQYF. CDR3 nucleotide sequence: TGTGCCAGCAGTCGCGGACTCCTAAACGCCTACGAGCAGTACTTC.

This clone was counted between two and nine times. V and J are TRBV5-6 and TRBJ1-5; no definite D call. V dropped 4 bases and J dropped 9 bases, with 11 bases sitting between them. Germline V gene lookup returns CDR1 SGHDT and CDR2 YYEEEE. This CDR3 has 12 residues. For the CDR3, the DNA is TGTGCCAGCAGCGTGTTCCCGGGGCCCCAGCATTTT. Encoded protein: CASSVFPGPQHF.

This clone was counted a few times. V and J are TRBV7-9 and TRBJ2-1, with 7 bases that match TRBD2. The V and J ends lost 2 bases and 12 bases, in that order; junction bases with no gene match: 4. Germline loops: CDR1 SEHNR, CDR2 FQNEAQ (reference sequence). The CDR3 is made up of 12 amino acids. The CDR3 sequence is CASSLTSVGQFF. As DNA, the CDR3 is TGTGCCAGCAGCTTAACTAGCGTGGGGCAGTTCTTC.

This clone came up once. The chain is built from TRBV4-2 and TRBJ2-3, with 11 bases that match TRBD2. CDR3 length: 17 amino acids. Germline values: CDR1 LGHNA, CDR2 YNFKEQ. J gave up 7 bases and V 0 bases, and 9 bases lay outside the gene matches. The CDR3 sequence: CASSQDLTSGMQNTQYF. The CDR3 bases are TGTGCCAGCAGCCAAGATTTGACTAGCGGGATGCAAAATACGCAGTATTTT.

This clone is a singleton in its sample. The J gene is TRBJ1-5, the V gene TRBV28; D is unclear. The V gene lost 1 base and the J gene lost 1 base, with 5 bases spanning the gap. The CDR3 is 14 amino acids. Germline assignment: CDR1 MDHEN and CDR2 SYDVKM. DNA for the CDR3: TGTGCCAGCAGTTTATCCCAAAGCAATCAGCCCCAGCATTTT. Translation gives CASSLSQSNQPQHF. Variable domain in full (rest from reference TRBV28 and TRBJ1-5): DVKVTQSSRYLVKRTGEKVFLECVQDMDHENMFWYRQDPGLGLRLIYFSYDVKMKEKGDIPEGYSVSREKKERFSLILESASTNQTSMYLCASSLSQSNQPQHFGDGTRLSIL.

This chain joins TRBV7-2 and TRBJ2-3; 8 bases agree with TRBD1. Germline values: CDR1 SGHTA, CDR2 FQGNSA. This CDR3 contains 15 residues. V shed 0 bases and J 6 bases; nucleotides not matched to a gene: 5. The CDR3 region has the DNA TGTGCCAGCAGCTTAGCCGCAGGGGGCTGGGATACGCAGTATTTT. Translating it yields CASSLAAGGWDTQYF.

The chain recombines TRBV18 with TRBJ1-2, with 7 bases that match TRBD1. With 4 bases clipped from V and 8 bases from J, the junction kept 7 bases outside the gene matches. In germline, CDR1 is KGHSH, CDR2 LQKENI. This CDR3 is built from 13 residues. This CDR3 reads CASSQTGSQGYTF. The CDR3, as DNA: TGTGCCAGCTCACAGACAGGGTCGCAGGGCTACACCTTC. Based on the CDR3 plus reference TRBV18 and TRBJ1-2, the full variable domain is NAGVMQNPRHLVRRRGQEARLRCSPMKGHSHVYWYRQLPEEGLKFMVYLQKENIIDESGMPKERFSAEFPKEGPSILRIQQVVRGDSAAYFCASSQTGSQGYTFGSGTRLTVV.

The V gene is TRBV6-1, the J gene TRBJ2-1, with a weak D call TRBD2 (6 bases). The V end lost 5 bases, the J end lost 0 bases, and 11 bases lay between the germline ends. Germline CDR1 reads MNHNS; CDR2 reads SASEGT. The CDR3 has 15 residues. CDR3 DNA: TGTGCCAGCAGTCCTAGCGAGCGCTCCTACAATGAGCAGTTCTTC. It encodes CASSPSERSYNEQFF.

This clone has only a few counts. The chain links TRBV5-4 to TRBJ2-6, with D perhaps TRBD2 (5 bases). The CDR3 consists of 15 residues. Trimming took 1 base from V and 0 from J, leaving 5 bases between them. The germline CDR1 and CDR2 sequences are SGHNT and YYREEE (reference sequence). CDR3 in amino acids: CASSLLASGANVLTF. DNA of the CDR3: TGTGCCAGCAGCTTGCTAGCCTCTGGGGCCAACGTCCTGACTTTC.

The chain joins TRBV6-5 to TRBJ2-7, with 10 bases aligning to TRBD1. The CDR3 has 15 amino acids. CDR1 and CDR2 (germline): MNHEY, SVGAGI. J was trimmed by 2 bases and V by 0 bases; bases with no gene match: 1. Written as DNA, the CDR3 is TGTGCCAGCAGTTACTCGGACAGGGGGACCTACGAGCAGTACTTC. It specifies CASSYSDRGTYEQYF.

This chain joins TRBV10-3 and TRBJ2-7, with 7 bases identical to TRBD2. CDR1 and CDR2 from the germline V gene are ENHRY and SYGVKD. The J segment lost 5 bases and the V segment lost 1 base, leaving 5 bases of the junction unmatched. The CDR3 is made up of 14 amino acids. For the CDR3, the DNA is TGTGCCATCAGTGAGTTGCGGGAGAGGAACGAGCAGTACTTC. Protein product: CAISELRERNEQYF.

The chain links TRBV7-8 to TRBJ1-5, with D tentatively TRBD1 (5 bases). The CDR3 consists of 14 residues. The ends were cut back, 5 bases at V and 6 bases at J, with 14 bases in the middle. Per germline, CDR1 SGHVS and CDR2 FQNEAQ. This CDR3 is CASSTRENGQPQHF. CDR3 sequence (DNA): TGTGCCAGCAGCACCAGGGAAAACGGTCAGCCCCAGCATTTT.

On this clone itself: One junction end does not reproduce the germline sequence, and a read error may be involved. Written as DNA, the CDR3 is TGTGCCAGCTCACCACTTGGGCCGCGGCTAGCGGGAGGACAATTC. This translates into CASSPLGPRLAGGQF. The chain recombines TRBV18 with TRBJ2-7; TRBD2 aligns across 11 bases. There are 15 residues in the CDR3. From germline, CDR1 is KGHSH and CDR2 LQKENI.

CDR3 sequence (DNA): TGTGCCAGCGATCGTTTAGGGGCCACTGAGCAGTTCTTC. Its translation: CASDRLGATEQFF. The rearrangement uses TRBV28 and TRBJ2-1, with a tentative D call TRBD1 (5 bases). Germline CDR1 reads MDHEN; CDR2 reads SYDVKM. Deletions cut 8 bases from V and 9 bases from J, with 17 bases between. This CDR3 is 13 amino acids long.

The CDR3 is CASSIGTGRSNSPLHF. CDR3 bases: TGCGCCAGCAGCATTGGGACAGGGCGATCGAATTCACCCCTCCACTTT. This sequence joins TRBV5-1 and TRBJ1-6, with 9 bases fitting TRBD1. The ends lost 4 bases at V and 7 bases at J; junction bases unmatched: 9. CDR3 length: 16 amino acids. Germline V gives CDR1 SGHRS, CDR2 YFSETQ.